This T cell receptor (beta chain) was identified in a study of cytomegalovirus exposure and HLA in healthy donors. General study results and limits: Productive status was seen about 87% or about 30% of the time for most TCR beta V segments in an earlier analysis.

On this clone: The antigen is undetermined.

V was clipped by 3 bases and J by 6 bases, with 24 bases between them. The germline gives CDR1 LNHNV, CDR2 YYDKDF (reference sequence). This CDR3 comprises 18 residues. 13 Jbeta primers and 60 Vbeta primers were used for the PCR. Profiling relied on immunoSEQ multiplex PCR, and the TCRdb table lists in-frame clones only, not all of them. In the table there are some 210,000 clones, around 86% of which are singletons. This TCR came from a man aged 30 to 45 in good health and CMV-seronegative. The sequenced sample was PBMCs. The V and J genes are TRBV15 and TRBJ2-1; D might be TRBD2 (6 bases). CDR3 nucleotide sequence: TGTGCCACCAGCAGCGCACGTCTGCGGGAAGAATGGGGCAATGAGCAGTTCTTC. As protein: CATSSARLREEWGNEQFF.